The rows below give T cell receptor beta chains drawn from one sample of a study of T cells in Graves' hyperthyroidism and ophthalmopathy. MiXCR, run by TCRdb on the multiplex PCR reads, gives a single entry per CDR3 protein. The sample carries around 400,000 distinct CDR3 sequences, nearly 15% recorded once. Material for sequencing was blood. Receptor source: a woman aged 55 to 70 with Graves' ophthalmopathy. CDR3s include the opening cysteine and the closing phenylalanine or tryptophan. D genes are given only for firm matches. Only some rows state a clone size, as once, few, many or a class for expanded clones.

v_gene: TRBV9; d_gene: -; abundance: -; j_gene: TRBJ1-1; CDR3aa: CASSVDLAHTEAFF; CDR3nt: TGTGCCAGCAGCGTAGATCTGGCCCACACTGAAGCTTTCTTT
v_gene: TRBV24-1; d_gene: TRBD2; abundance: -; j_gene: TRBJ2-3; CDR3aa: CATMERATSDTQYF; CDR3nt: TGTGCCACCATGGAGAGGGCGACTAGCGACACGCAGTATTTT
v_gene: TRBV6-1; d_gene: -; abundance: many; j_gene: TRBJ1-2; CDR3aa: CASSTRRGGNYGYTF; CDR3nt: TGTGCCAGCAGTACCCGGCGAGGGGGGAACTATGGCTACACCTTC
v_gene: TRBV29-1; d_gene: -; abundance: few; j_gene: TRBJ1-4; CDR3aa: CSVGIRRDGGEKLFF; CDR3nt: TGCAGCGTTGGTATCCGCCGGGATGGGGGCGAAAAACTGTTTTTT
v_gene: TRBV27; d_gene: TRBD1; abundance: many; j_gene: TRBJ2-7; CDR3aa: CASSRGVTGGSSYEQYF; CDR3nt: TGTGCCAGCAGTCGAGGTGTGACAGGGGGTTCCTCCTACGAGCAGTACTTC
v_gene: TRBV6-1; d_gene: TRBD2; abundance: -; j_gene: TRBJ2-2; CDR3aa: CASHGGAYGELFF; CDR3nt: TGTGCCTCCCACGGGGGGGCGTACGGGGAGCTGTTTTTT
v_gene: TRBV28; d_gene: TRBD2; abundance: many; j_gene: TRBJ2-1; CDR3aa: CASSYSGRNNEQFF; CDR3nt: TGTGCCAGCAGCTATAGCGGGAGGAACAATGAGCAGTTCTTC
v_gene: TRBV19; d_gene: -; abundance: few; j_gene: TRBJ1-5; CDR3aa: CASSAGVGQPQHF; CDR3nt: TGTGCCAGCAGCGCAGGGGTAGGTCAGCCCCAGCATTTT
v_gene: TRBV7-2; d_gene: -; abundance: many; j_gene: TRBJ2-2; CDR3aa: CASSLTGLSTGELFF; CDR3nt: TGTGCCAGCAGCCTAACGGGACTCAGCACCGGGGAGCTGTTTTTT
v_gene: TRBV28; d_gene: TRBD2; abundance: many; j_gene: TRBJ2-5; CDR3aa: CASIPGLAGPWYF; CDR3nt: TGTGCCAGCATCCCGGGACTAGCGGGCCCATGGTACTTC
v_gene: TRBV28; d_gene: TRBD2; abundance: many; j_gene: TRBJ2-7; CDR3aa: CASRQGGTSGRAGEQYF; CDR3nt: TGTGCCAGCAGACAGGGGGGGACTAGCGGGAGGGCGGGAGAGCAGTACTTC
v_gene: TRBV5-1; d_gene: -; abundance: many; j_gene: TRBJ2-2; CDR3aa: CASSVTVRSTGELFF; CDR3nt: TGCGCCAGCAGCGTGACAGTTCGGAGCACCGGGGAGCTGTTTTTT
v_gene: TRBV5-1; d_gene: TRBD2; abundance: few; j_gene: TRBJ2-7; CDR3aa: CASSPAMGGRSDEQYF; CDR3nt: TGCGCCAGCAGCCCCGCAATGGGCGGGAGATCCGACGAGCAGTACTTC
v_gene: TRBV27; d_gene: TRBD1; abundance: once; j_gene: TRBJ2-6; CDR3aa: CASSLWRQGAGTNVLTF; CDR3nt: TGTGCCAGCAGTTTATGGAGGCAGGGGGCTGGGACCAACGTCCTGACTTTC
v_gene: TRBV5-1; d_gene: -; abundance: -; j_gene: TRBJ2-5; CDR3aa: CASSDTAGFQETQYF; CDR3nt: TGCGCCAGCAGCGACACAGCGGGCTTCCAAGAGACCCAGTACTTC
v_gene: TRBV5-1; d_gene: TRBD2; abundance: many; j_gene: TRBJ2-3; CDR3aa: CASSLTIWASGSGTQYF; CDR3nt: TGCGCCAGCAGCTTGACAATTTGGGCTAGCGGGAGTGGTACGCAGTATTTT
v_gene: TRBV6-1; d_gene: -; abundance: many; j_gene: TRBJ2-7; CDR3aa: CASSSDYGYEQYF; CDR3nt: TGTGCCAGCAGTTCGGACTACGGCTACGAGCAGTACTTC
v_gene: TRBV5-6; d_gene: -; abundance: few; j_gene: TRBJ2-7; CDR3aa: CASSWDRREQYF; CDR3nt: TGTGCCAGCAGCTGGGACCGGCGGGAGCAGTACTTC
v_gene: TRBV29-1; d_gene: -; abundance: -; j_gene: TRBJ2-7; CDR3aa: CSAARDPAYEQYF; CDR3nt: TGCAGCGCCGCCCGGGACCCCGCCTACGAGCAGTACTTC
v_gene: TRBV7-2; d_gene: TRBD2; abundance: many; j_gene: TRBJ2-7; CDR3aa: CATSSEAGGAYEQYF; CDR3nt: TGTGCCACCAGCTCAGAGGCGGGGGGCGCCTACGAGCAGTACTTC
v_gene: TRBV18; d_gene: -; abundance: -; j_gene: TRBJ1-2; CDR3aa: CASSPERVRSGDGYTF; CDR3nt: TGTGCCAGCTCACCCGAGAGGGTTCGGAGCGGAGATGGCTACACCTTC
v_gene: TRBV11-2; d_gene: -; abundance: many; j_gene: TRBJ2-3; CDR3aa: CASSLPSDTQYF; CDR3nt: TGTGCCAGCAGCTTACCATCAGATACGCAGTATTTT
v_gene: TRBV5-5; d_gene: -; abundance: many; j_gene: TRBJ2-5; CDR3aa: CASSLVHQGGETQYF; CDR3nt: TGTGCCAGCAGCTTGGTTCACCAGGGAGGAGAGACCCAGTACTTC
v_gene: TRBV19; d_gene: -; abundance: few; j_gene: TRBJ2-2; CDR3aa: CASSILNTGELFF; CDR3nt: TGTGCCAGTAGTATCCTTAACACCGGGGAGCTGTTTTTT
v_gene: TRBV27; d_gene: -; abundance: -; j_gene: TRBJ2-3; CDR3aa: CASRRLPTVTDTQYF; CDR3nt: TGTGCCAGCAGAAGATTGCCGACAGTCACAGATACGCAGTATTTT
v_gene: TRBV5-1; d_gene: TRBD1; abundance: many; j_gene: TRBJ2-3; CDR3aa: CASSRGQGRDTQYF; CDR3nt: TGCGCCAGCAGCCGGGGACAGGGGAGGGATACGCAGTATTTT
v_gene: TRBV12-5; d_gene: TRBD1; abundance: many; j_gene: TRBJ1-2; CDR3aa: CASGLTGGGGYTF; CDR3nt: TGTGCTAGTGGTTTGACAGGGGGCGGTGGCTACACCTTC
v_gene: TRBV28; d_gene: TRBD2; abundance: many; j_gene: TRBJ2-5; CDR3aa: CASSTTDSGRASETQYF; CDR3nt: TGTGCCAGCAGCACTACAGATAGCGGGAGGGCCTCAGAGACCCAGTACTTC
v_gene: TRBV12-3/TRBV12-4; d_gene: TRBD1; abundance: many; j_gene: TRBJ2-4; CDR3aa: CASSLRGTGVSKNIQYF; CDR3nt: TGTGCCAGCAGTTTACGGGGGACAGGGGTGTCCAAAAACATTCAGTACTTC
v_gene: TRBV24-1; d_gene: TRBD1; abundance: -; j_gene: TRBJ2-6; CDR3aa: CATSPRQGKTSGANVLTF; CDR3nt: TGTGCCACCAGCCCCCGACAGGGCAAAACTTCTGGGGCCAACGTCCTGACTTTC
v_gene: TRBV19; d_gene: TRBD2; abundance: -; j_gene: TRBJ2-3; CDR3aa: CATQRTSGTADTQYF; CDR3nt: TGTGCCACCCAAAGGACTAGCGGGACGGCGGATACGCAGTATTTT
v_gene: TRBV5-1; d_gene: TRBD1; abundance: many; j_gene: TRBJ2-7; CDR3aa: CASSLGTGTYEQYF; CDR3nt: TGCGCCAGCAGCTTGGGGACAGGAACCTACGAGCAGTACTTC
v_gene: TRBV12-3/TRBV12-4; d_gene: TRBD2; abundance: many; j_gene: TRBJ2-7; CDR3aa: CASRPSSGYSYEQYF; CDR3nt: TGTGCCAGCAGACCCAGTAGCGGGTACTCCTACGAGCAGTACTTC
v_gene: TRBV5-1; d_gene: -; abundance: many; j_gene: TRBJ1-1; CDR3aa: CASSLEVGKESEAFF; CDR3nt: TGCGCCAGCAGCTTGGAGGTCGGAAAGGAATCTGAAGCTTTCTTT
v_gene: TRBV20-1; d_gene: TRBD2; abundance: -; j_gene: TRBJ2-7; CDR3aa: CSARAGVGTSGKAYEQYF; CDR3nt: TGCAGTGCTAGAGCAGGAGTGGGGACTAGCGGGAAGGCCTACGAGCAGTACTTC
v_gene: TRBV18; d_gene: -; abundance: -; j_gene: TRBJ2-7; CDR3aa: CASSPGPDYKQYF; CDR3nt: TGTGCCAGCTCACCGGGGCCAGACTACAAGCAGTACTTC
v_gene: TRBV28; d_gene: -; abundance: -; j_gene: TRBJ2-7; CDR3aa: CASSSHETAYEQYF; CDR3nt: TGTGCCAGCAGTTCACACGAGACAGCCTACGAGCAGTACTTC
v_gene: TRBV24-1; d_gene: -; abundance: -; j_gene: TRBJ2-1; CDR3aa: CATSDWHAYNEQFF; CDR3nt: TGTGCCACCAGTGATTGGCACGCCTACAATGAGCAGTTCTTC
v_gene: TRBV6-1; d_gene: TRBD1; abundance: -; j_gene: TRBJ1-2; CDR3aa: CASSEAGGRGYGYTF; CDR3nt: TGTGCCAGCAGTGAAGCAGGGGGCAGGGGTTATGGCTACACCTTC
v_gene: TRBV28; d_gene: -; abundance: -; j_gene: TRBJ2-1; CDR3aa: CASRWDTYNEQFF; CDR3nt: TGTGCCAGCAGATGGGACACCTACAATGAGCAGTTCTTC
v_gene: TRBV19; d_gene: -; abundance: few; j_gene: TRBJ1-5; CDR3aa: CASSALLGNQPQHF; CDR3nt: TGTGCCAGTAGTGCCCTTCTGGGGAATCAGCCCCAGCATTTT
v_gene: TRBV25-1; d_gene: -; abundance: many; j_gene: TRBJ1-1; CDR3aa: CASSSRAHGTEAFF; CDR3nt: TGTGCCAGCAGTTCCAGGGCGCACGGGACTGAAGCTTTCTTT
v_gene: TRBV11-2; d_gene: -; abundance: many; j_gene: TRBJ2-7; CDR3aa: CASSLAAGMLYEQYF; CDR3nt: TGTGCCAGCAGCTTAGCGGCGGGTATGCTTTACGAGCAGTACTTC
v_gene: TRBV9; d_gene: TRBD1; abundance: few; j_gene: TRBJ1-4; CDR3aa: CASSTGGRGEKLFF; CDR3nt: TGTGCCAGCAGTACAGGGGGAAGAGGTGAAAAACTGTTTTTT
v_gene: TRBV6-2/TRBV6-3; d_gene: -; abundance: few; j_gene: TRBJ1-5; CDR3aa: CASSSKSNQPQHF; CDR3nt: TGTGCCAGCAGTTCCAAGAGTAATCAGCCCCAGCATTTT
v_gene: TRBV4-2; d_gene: -; abundance: many; j_gene: TRBJ2-1; CDR3aa: CASSQATGSSFNEQFF; CDR3nt: TGTGCCAGCAGCCAGGCGACAGGTTCGAGCTTCAATGAGCAGTTCTTC
v_gene: TRBV5-1; d_gene: TRBD1; abundance: -; j_gene: TRBJ2-7; CDR3aa: CASGRGTGSYEQYF; CDR3nt: TGCGCCAGCGGCCGTGGGACAGGGTCCTACGAGCAGTACTTC
v_gene: TRBV5-1; d_gene: -; abundance: -; j_gene: TRBJ1-2; CDR3aa: CASSFDSANYGYTF; CDR3nt: TGCGCCAGCAGCTTTGACAGTGCTAACTATGGCTACACCTTC